The 29 T cell receptor beta chains below all came from one sample that was sequenced in a study of CD8+CD57+ T cells in acquired aplastic anemia. The patients chosen for sequencing had shown expansion of CD8+CD57+ cells (detected by flow cytometry). CDR3 and TCR beta VDJ profiling relied on a genomic DNA template. TCRdb re-analysed the reads in MiXCR, keeping a single row per CDR3 protein. The sample holds 250,000 to 300,000 distinct CDR3 sequences, approximately 57% seen once. Sequencing was carried out using sorted CD4+, CD8+, or CD8+CD57+ T cells (not recorded which) from PBMCs. All receptors derive from a human donor with aplastic anemia.

The V gene is TRBV7-2, the J gene TRBJ1-6; TRBD1 is a possible D gene (6 bases). The germline CDR1 and CDR2 sequences are SGHTA and FQGNSA. V shed 6 bases and J shed 5 bases, with 14 bases lying between them. The CDR3 extends over 15 amino acids. CDR3 region: CASRNQGHNNSPLHF. The CDR3 DNA sequence: TGTGCCAGCAGGAACCAGGGACATAATAATTCACCCCTCCACTTT.

This clonotype occurred a few times. The V call is TRBV7-2, the J call TRBJ2-5; unclear D gene. The CDR3 is 14 amino acids. The V gene lost 0 bases and the J gene lost 2 bases, with 7 bases spanning the gap. CDR1 is SGHTA and CDR2 is FQGNSA in the germline V gene. Written as DNA, the CDR3 is TGTGCCAGCAGCTTAGCGGGGAATCAAGAGACCCAGTACTTC. It yields the protein CASSLAGNQETQYF.

A few counts support this clonotype. V usage is TRBV7-2 and J usage is TRBJ2-3; 12 nucleotides line up with TRBD1. The CDR3 has 17 residues. V dropped 2 bases and J dropped 4; count of bases not matched to a gene: 7. Germline-derived CDR1 and CDR2 are SGHTA and FQGNSA. In DNA form, the CDR3 reads TGTGCCAGCAGCTTACCGTCGGGGACAGGGGGCGCAGATACGCAGTATTTT. Translation gives CASSLPSGTGGADTQYF. Full variable domain (remainder filled in from reference TRBV7-2 and TRBJ2-3): GAGVSQSPSNKVTEKGKDVELRCDPISGHTALYWYRQSLGQGLEFLIYFQGNSAPDKSGLPSDRFSAERTGGSVSTLTIQRTQQEDSAVYLCASSLPSGTGGADTQYFGPGTRLTVL.

This clonotype was seen only a few times. The V gene is TRBV28, the J gene TRBJ2-3; no clear D. Germline CDR1 MDHEN, CDR2 SYDVKM. V was shortened by 5 bases and J by 2 bases, with 8 bases between the two germline ends. The CDR3 extends over 13 amino acids. The CDR3 spells CASSPTITDTQYF. The CDR3 DNA sequence: TGTGCCAGCAGTCCTACCATCACAGATACGCAGTATTTT. Looking up the rest from reference TRBV28 and TRBJ2-3 gives the full variable domain: DVKVTQSSRYLVKRTGEKVFLECVQDMDHENMFWYRQDPGLGLRLIYFSYDVKMKEKGDIPEGYSVSREKKERFSLILESASTNQTSMYLCASSPTITDTQYFGPGTRLTVL.

The V call is TRBV5-1, the J call TRBJ2-5, with D possibly being TRBD1 (6 bases). The germline V and J ends were trimmed by 6 bases and 2 bases, with 14 bases remaining between them. Germline V lookup: CDR1 SGHRS, CDR2 YFSETQ. CDR3 size: 14 residues. Here the CDR3 reads CASTLGQNQETQYF. The CDR3 DNA reads as TGCGCCAGCACCCTAGGACAGAATCAAGAGACCCAGTACTTC.

This clonotype was counted ten times or more. The chain links TRBV7-9 to TRBJ1-1; 9 nucleotides match TRBD1. V was clipped by 2 bases and J by 1 base; unmatched bases: 8. Germline V CDR1 and CDR2: SEHNR, FQNEAQ (reference sequence). This CDR3 comprises 17 residues. The chain's CDR3 is CASSLIRDRDKNTEAFF. The DNA of the CDR3 is TGTGCCAGCAGCTTAATCCGGGACAGGGATAAGAACACTGAAGCTTTCTTT.

In its sample, this clonotype was seen many times. The chain combines TRBV24-1 with TRBJ2-2; unclear D gene. The germline CDR1 and CDR2 sequences are KGHDR and SFDVKD. The CDR3 is 14 amino acids. V gave up 10 bases and J gave up 0 bases, with 11 bases separating them. The CDR3 here is CATGLRTNTGELFF. The CDR3 DNA reads TGTGCCACAGGCCTGAGGACGAACACCGGGGAGCTGTTTTTT.

The chain combines TRBV15 with TRBJ2-5; D is possibly TRBD1 (6 bases). V lost 3 bases, J lost 2 bases, and 13 bases lay in between. The CDR3 covers 15 residues. Looked up from germline, CDR1 is LNHNV and CDR2 is YYDKDF (reference sequence). CDR3 region: CATSSPPGTQETQYF. Here the CDR3 DNA reads TGTGCCACCAGCAGCCCACCGGGGACACAAGAGACCCAGTACTTC.

The chain joins TRBV7-2 to TRBJ2-1; possibly TRBD1 for D (5 bases). The CDR3 has 15 residues. Germline V CDR1 and CDR2: SGHTA, FQGNSA. Trimming cost V 1 base and J 5 bases, with 12 bases left between them. The CDR3 DNA sequence: TGTGCCAGCAGCTTAGTGCAGGGTCCTGACAATGAGCAGTTCTTC. Translated: CASSLVQGPDNEQFF.

In its sample, this clonotype was seen many times. This chain links TRBV6-6 with TRBJ1-5, with TRBD1 matching over 11 bases. V shed 6 bases, J shed 5 bases, and the junction held 6 bases outside the gene matches. This CDR3 spans 15 amino acids. Germline CDR1 and CDR2: MNHNY and SVGAGI (reference sequence). CDR3 coding DNA: TGTGCCAGCAGCCGGGACAGGGGGTTTGATCAGCCCCAGCATTTT. Protein: CASSRDRGFDQPQHF.

This clonotype was seen more than once but under ten times. This chain connects TRBV27 to TRBJ2-5; no reliable D call. The germline V gene encodes CDR1 MNHEY and CDR2 SMNVEV (reference sequence). The CDR3 totals 13 residues. Trimming pared 6 bases from V and 7 bases from J, leaving 15 bases between. The CDR3 here is CASSLEVLGTQYF. CDR3 coding DNA: TGTGCCAGCAGCTTAGAGGTGCTAGGGACCCAGTACTTC.

The sample holds a few counts of this clonotype. A clone one base away is much larger, so this may be a read error. V and J are TRBV4-1 and TRBJ2-7; 7 positions match TRBD1. The CDR3 has 17 residues. Germline values: CDR1 MGHRA, CDR2 YSYEKL. With 0 bases clipped from V and 6 bases from J, the junction kept 14 bases outside the gene matches. The CDR3 bases are TGCGCCAGCAGCCAAGACTACCGACAGGGCATTGCGGGCGAGCAGTACTTC. This sequence encodes CASSQDYRQGIAGEQYF.

This chain connects TRBV2 to TRBJ1-2, with 9 bases fitting TRBD1. This CDR3 region has 13 residues. In germline, CDR1 is SNHLY, CDR2 FYNNEI. As DNA, the CDR3 is TGTGCTACCTCACCCGGGACAGGGAATGGCTACACCTTC. This codes for CATSPGTGNGYTF.

This clonotype was found once. The rearrangement uses TRBV7-8 and TRBJ1-3; D is unresolved. The germline V gene encodes CDR1 SGHVS and CDR2 FQNEAQ. The length of the CDR3 is 12 residues. The ends were cut back, 8 bases at V and 3 bases at J, with 8 bases in the middle. The CDR3 protein is CASLGNGNTIYF. CDR3 coding DNA: TGTGCCAGCTTGGGTAATGGAAACACCATATATTTT. Full variable domain (remainder filled in from reference TRBV7-8 and TRBJ1-3): GAGVSQSPRYKVAKRGQDVALRCDPISGHVSLFWYQQALGQGPEFLTYFQNEAQLDKSGLPSDRFFAERPEGSVSTLKIQRTQQEDSAVYLCASLGNGNTIYFGEGSWLTVV.

J is TRBJ2-1 and V is TRBV7-3; 11 bases are shared with TRBD2. In germline, CDR1 is SGHTA, CDR2 FQGTGA. Losses at the gene ends were 1 base for V and 12 bases for J; bases not matched to a gene: 11. The CDR3 runs 16 residues. This chain's CDR3 is CASSLRLAGGTDTQFF. The CDR3 region has the DNA TGTGCCAGCAGCTTAAGGCTAGCGGGGGGAACAGATACGCAGTTCTTC. The full variable domain, its missing parts supplied by reference TRBV7-3 and TRBJ2-1, is GAGVSQTPSNKVTEKGKYVELRCDPISGHTALYWYRQSLGQGPEFLIYFQGTGAADDSGLPNDRFFAVRPEGSVSTLKIQRTERGDSAVYLCASSLRLAGGTDTQFFGPGTRLTVL.

The chain links TRBV20-1 to TRBJ2-1, with a tentative D call TRBD2 (6 bases). Germline V lookup: CDR1 DFQATT, CDR2 SNEGSKA (reference sequence). This CDR3 has 12 amino acids. Trimming pared 6 bases from V and 6 bases from J, leaving 12 bases between. In DNA, the CDR3 is TGCAGTGCCTTAGCGGTTCCCAATGAGCAGTTCTTC. Its translation is CSALAVPNEQFF.

This clonotype has at least ten counts. The chain employs TRBV5-1 and TRBJ1-1; the D is unclear. The ends were cut back, 0 bases at V and 0 bases at J, with 9 bases in the middle. Germline V lookup: CDR1 SGHRS, CDR2 YFSETQ. CDR3 size: 15 residues. CDR3 sequence (DNA): TGCGCCAGCAGCTTGGAGGGTTGGATGAACACTGAAGCTTTCTTT. This translates into CASSLEGWMNTEAFF.

This clonotype was recorded once. V is TRBV7-9 and J is TRBJ1-1; 7 bases map to TRBD1. Germline-derived CDR1 and CDR2 are SEHNR and FQNEAQ (reference sequence). This CDR3 has 11 residues. With V trimmed by 3 bases and J by 11 bases, 3 bases remained unmatched. The CDR3 spells CASSLVTGAFF. CDR3 sequence (DNA): TGTGCCAGCAGCTTGGTGACAGGGGCTTTCTTT.

V is TRBV19 and J is TRBJ2-2; 7 bases align to TRBD2. The CDR3 spans 13 residues. Losses at the gene ends were 5 bases for V and 5 bases for J; bases not matched to a gene: 2. CDR1 is LNHDA, CDR2 SQIVND, per germline (reference sequence). The CDR3 is CASSSRETGELFF. The CDR3 nucleotides are TGTGCCAGTAGTTCGCGGGAGACCGGGGAGCTGTTTTTT.

The chain has TRBV12-3 or TRBV12-4 and TRBJ2-7; 10 positions agree with TRBD2. There are 14 residues in the CDR3. Trimming at V came to 6 bases and at J to 2 bases, leaving 4 bases not matched to a gene. The CDR3 DNA reads as TGTGCCAGCAGAGGACTAGCGGCCCCCTACGAGCAGTACTTC. This translates into CASRGLAAPYEQYF.

The chain employs TRBV20-1 and TRBJ2-7; D gene uncertain. Trimming shortened V by 0 bases and J by 4 bases, and 7 bases separated the two germline ends. The CDR3 is made up of 12 amino acids. The germline V gene encodes CDR1 DFQATT and CDR2 SNEGSKA (reference sequence). The CDR3 protein is CSARDIGYEQYF. The CDR3 coding sequence is TGCAGTGCTAGAGATATCGGGTACGAGCAGTACTTC.

For this clonotype: A read error may account for a junction end that differs from germline. The chain recombines TRBV19 with TRBJ1-1; D is uncertain. This CDR3 region has 17 residues. Germline CDR1 LNHDA, CDR2 SQIVND (reference sequence). The DNA of the CDR3 is TGTGCCCGTAGTATCATTGGCAGCTTTGGATCGAACACTGAGGCTTTCTTT. Protein: CARSIIGSFGSNTEAFF.

The V and J genes are TRBV15 and TRBJ2-1, with no clear D. Germline V lookup: CDR1 LNHNV, CDR2 YYDKDF (reference sequence). V lost 1 base and J lost 0, with 7 bases in between. This CDR3 has 15 amino acids. In DNA form, the CDR3 reads TGTGCCACCAGCAGAGCAGCTAACTCCTACAATGAGCAGTTCTTC. Translating it yields CATSRAANSYNEQFF.

This rearrangement joins TRBV11-2 to TRBJ2-7; possible D gene TRBD2, 6 bases. Germline CDR1 and CDR2: SGHAT and FQNNGV. V was pared by 1 base and J by 2 bases, with 9 bases between. The CDR3 totals 14 residues. CDR3 residues: CASSLGGTAYEQYF. As DNA, the CDR3 is TGTGCCAGCAGCTTAGGCGGGACTGCCTACGAGCAGTACTTC.

With regard to this clonotype: Its ends do not fully match the called genes, so a read error is possible. V is TRBV20-1 and J is TRBJ1-3, with D uncertain. The germline V gene encodes CDR1 DFQATT and CDR2 SNEGSKA (reference sequence). CDR3 length: 15 amino acids. The CDR3 sequence: CSARDKWTSGNTIYF. The CDR3 region has the DNA TGTAGTGCTAGAGACAAGTGGACTTCTGGAAACACCATATATTTT.

V and J are TRBV2 and TRBJ1-2; D is uncertain. The CDR3 spans 11 residues. The germline CDR1 and CDR2 sequences are SNHLY and FYNNEI. V gave up 11 bases and J gave up 8 bases, with 15 bases separating them. The CDR3 sequence is CASRPPRGYTF. CDR3 coding DNA: TGTGCCTCCCGGCCCCCCAGAGGCTACACCTTC.

This chain links TRBV24-1 with TRBJ2-6; D is uncertain. The germline CDR1 and CDR2 sequences are KGHDR and SFDVKD. CDR3 length equals 17 residues. The V end was cut by 5 bases, the J end by 0 bases, with 13 bases between. CDR3 region: CATSVGLGSSGANVLTF. Here the CDR3 DNA reads TGTGCCACCAGTGTTGGGCTGGGGTCCTCTGGGGCCAACGTCCTGACTTTC.

This clonotype was observed a few times. The chain joins TRBV7-2 to TRBJ2-5, with 13 bases aligning to TRBD2. Germline CDR1 SGHTA, CDR2 FQGNSA. Losses at the gene ends were 4 bases for V and 4 bases for J; bases not matched to a gene: 12. CDR3 length equals 18 residues. The CDR3 region has the DNA TGTGCCAGCAGCTACCAACGGACTAGCGGGAGAGGTCGAGAGACCCAGTACTTC. Its protein product is CASSYQRTSGRGRETQYF.

The chain couples TRBV2 to TRBJ1-5; 7 positions agree with TRBD1. V dropped 4 bases and J dropped 7; count of bases not matched to a gene: 10. Germline V gene lookup returns CDR1 SNHLY and CDR2 FYNNEI. The CDR3 extends over 15 amino acids. The CDR3 protein is CASSGRGTAHQPQHF. The CDR3 bases are TGTGCCAGCAGTGGAAGGGGGACAGCTCACCAGCCCCAGCATTTT.